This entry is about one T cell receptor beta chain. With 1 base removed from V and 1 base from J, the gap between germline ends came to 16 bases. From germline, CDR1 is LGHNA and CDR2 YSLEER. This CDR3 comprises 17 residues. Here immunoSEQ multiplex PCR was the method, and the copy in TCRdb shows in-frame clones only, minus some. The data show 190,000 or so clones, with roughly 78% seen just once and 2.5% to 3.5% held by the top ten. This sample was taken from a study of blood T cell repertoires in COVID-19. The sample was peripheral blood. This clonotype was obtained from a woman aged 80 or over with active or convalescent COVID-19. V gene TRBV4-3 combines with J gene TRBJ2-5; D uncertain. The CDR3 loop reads CASSQVLFVPSQETQYF. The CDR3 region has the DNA TGCGCCAGCAGCCAAGTCCTATTCGTCCCGTCCCAAGAGACCCAGTACTTC.